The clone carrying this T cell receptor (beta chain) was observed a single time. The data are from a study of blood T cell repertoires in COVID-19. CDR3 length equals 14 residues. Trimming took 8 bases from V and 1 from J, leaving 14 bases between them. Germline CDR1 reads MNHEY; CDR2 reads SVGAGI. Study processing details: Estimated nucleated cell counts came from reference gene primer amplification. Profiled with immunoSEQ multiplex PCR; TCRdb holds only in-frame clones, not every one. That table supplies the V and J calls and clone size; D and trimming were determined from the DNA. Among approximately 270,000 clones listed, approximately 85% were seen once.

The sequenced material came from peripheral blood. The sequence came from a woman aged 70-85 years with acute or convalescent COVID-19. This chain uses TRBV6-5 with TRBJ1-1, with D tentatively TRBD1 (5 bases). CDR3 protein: CASLSGTANTEAFF. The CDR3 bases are TGTGCCAGCCTCTCCGGGACTGCGAACACTGAAGCTTTCTTT.